The sequence of this T cell receptor beta chain was determined in a study of blood T cell repertoires in COVID-19. In the study overall: T cells, B-cell-depleted T cells, or PBMCs supplied cDNA or gDNA.

The V end was cut by 4 bases, the J end by 0 bases, with 8 bases between. Germline V lookup: CDR1 SGHDT, CDR2 YYEEEE. This CDR3 is 13 amino acids long. TCRdb's copy holds only in-frame clones and misses some; the assay was immunoSEQ multiplex PCR. The profile shows 65,000 to 80,000 clones, about 90% of them singletons. The sequencing sample was made of peripheral blood. The chain has TRBV5-6 and TRBJ2-7, with D possibly being TRBD1 (5 bases). This clonotype was sampled from a man aged 45-65 years with active COVID-19. For the CDR3, the DNA is TGTGCCAGCAGCGCTGACAGCTCCTACGAGCAGTACTTC. It yields the protein CASSADSSYEQYF.